The following is a TCR beta chain sequence with its context. CDR3 length equals 13 residues. Trimming took off 2 bases at V and 4 bases at J, with 9 bases between the two ends. Germline assignment: CDR1 SGHKS and CDR2 YYEKEE (reference sequence). This entry is derived from a study of early stage breast cancer tumors. Blood replicates held 0.5 ug DNA, tumor or normal breast approximately 1.5 ug, two each. Method: immunoSEQ multiplex PCR; TCRdb's copy keeps in-frame clones and lacks some. Among about 10,000 clones listed, 64% were seen once. The rearrangement uses TRBV5-5 and TRBJ1-2; D is unresolved. Sequenced input: breast tumor tissue. This clonotype was sampled from a person aged 55 to 69 with breast cancer. Here the CDR3 DNA reads TGTGCCAGCAGCTTTCCCCCATCCTATGGCTACACCTTC. It translates to CASSFPPSYGYTF.